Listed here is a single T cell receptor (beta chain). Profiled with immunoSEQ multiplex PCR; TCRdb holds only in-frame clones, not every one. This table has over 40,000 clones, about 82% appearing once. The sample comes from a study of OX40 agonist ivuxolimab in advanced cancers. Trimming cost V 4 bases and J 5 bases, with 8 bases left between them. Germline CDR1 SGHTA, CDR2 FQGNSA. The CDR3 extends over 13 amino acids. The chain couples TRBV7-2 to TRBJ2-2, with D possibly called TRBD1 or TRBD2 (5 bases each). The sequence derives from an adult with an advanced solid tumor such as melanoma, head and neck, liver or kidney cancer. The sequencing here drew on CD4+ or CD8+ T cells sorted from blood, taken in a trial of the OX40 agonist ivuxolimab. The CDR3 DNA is TGTGCCAGCAGCTCGGGACCGACCGGGGAGCTGTTTTTT. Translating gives CASSSGPTGELFF.